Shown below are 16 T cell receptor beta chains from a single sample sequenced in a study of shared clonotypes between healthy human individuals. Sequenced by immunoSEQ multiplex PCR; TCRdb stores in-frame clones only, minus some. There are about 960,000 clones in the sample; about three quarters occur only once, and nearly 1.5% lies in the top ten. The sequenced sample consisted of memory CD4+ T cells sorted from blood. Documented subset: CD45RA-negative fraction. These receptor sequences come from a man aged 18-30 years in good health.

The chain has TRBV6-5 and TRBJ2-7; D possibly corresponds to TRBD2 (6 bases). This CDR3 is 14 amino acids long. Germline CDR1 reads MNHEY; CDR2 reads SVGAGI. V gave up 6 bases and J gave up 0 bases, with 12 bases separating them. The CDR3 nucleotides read TGTGCCAGCAGCGAGCGGGTCTCCTCCTACGAGCAGTACTTC. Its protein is CASSERVSSYEQYF.

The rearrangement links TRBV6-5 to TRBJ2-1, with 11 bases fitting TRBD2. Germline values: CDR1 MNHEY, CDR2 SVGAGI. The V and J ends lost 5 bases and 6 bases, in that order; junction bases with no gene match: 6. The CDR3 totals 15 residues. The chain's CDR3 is CASSRSSGRANEQFF. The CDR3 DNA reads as TGTGCCAGCAGTCGTAGTAGCGGGAGGGCCAATGAGCAGTTCTTC.

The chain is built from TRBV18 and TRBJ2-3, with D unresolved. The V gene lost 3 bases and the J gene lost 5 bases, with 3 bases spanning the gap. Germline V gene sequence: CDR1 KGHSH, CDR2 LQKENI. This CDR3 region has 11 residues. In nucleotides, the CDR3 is TGTGCCAGCTCACCGCGAGATACGCAGTATTTT. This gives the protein CASSPRDTQYF.

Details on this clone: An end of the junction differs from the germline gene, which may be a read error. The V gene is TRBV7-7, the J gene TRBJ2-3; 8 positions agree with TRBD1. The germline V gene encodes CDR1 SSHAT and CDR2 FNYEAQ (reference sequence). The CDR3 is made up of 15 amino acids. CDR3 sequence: CASSLGDRRTDTQYF. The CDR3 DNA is TGTGCTAGCAGCTTAGGGGACAGGCGCACAGATACGCAGTATTTT.

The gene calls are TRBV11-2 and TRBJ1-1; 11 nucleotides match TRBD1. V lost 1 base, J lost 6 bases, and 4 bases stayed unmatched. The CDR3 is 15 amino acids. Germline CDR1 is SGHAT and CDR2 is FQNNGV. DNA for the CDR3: TGTGCCAGCAGCTTAGGGACAGGGGGCATATCTGAAGCTTTCTTT. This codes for CASSLGTGGISEAFF.

The CDR3: CASSLNGRDNEKLFF. DNA for the CDR3: TGTGCCAGCAGCTTGAACGGGAGAGATAATGAAAAACTGTTTTTT. The genes are TRBV7-9 and TRBJ1-4; D gene uncertain. V lost 3 bases to trimming and J lost 4 bases, with 12 bases between them. CDR3 length: 15 residues. The germline V gene encodes CDR1 SEHNR and CDR2 FQNEAQ (reference sequence).

The CDR3 loop reads CASSPSGQGLVGYTF. CDR3 bases: TGTGCCAGCTCACCGTCGGGACAGGGGTTGGTTGGCTACACCTTC. The V gene is TRBV18, the J gene TRBJ1-2; 10 nucleotides match TRBD1. CDR3 length equals 15 residues. With V trimmed by 3 bases and J by 7 bases, 8 bases remained unmatched. Germline CDR1 is KGHSH and CDR2 is LQKENI.

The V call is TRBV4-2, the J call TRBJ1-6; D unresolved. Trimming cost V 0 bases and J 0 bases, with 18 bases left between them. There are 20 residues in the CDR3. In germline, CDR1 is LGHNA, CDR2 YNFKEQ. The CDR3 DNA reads TGTGCCAGCAGCCAAGACTTGCAGGCCCTAAGCGTCTCCTATAATTCACCCCTCCACTTT. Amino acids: CASSQDLQALSVSYNSPLHF.

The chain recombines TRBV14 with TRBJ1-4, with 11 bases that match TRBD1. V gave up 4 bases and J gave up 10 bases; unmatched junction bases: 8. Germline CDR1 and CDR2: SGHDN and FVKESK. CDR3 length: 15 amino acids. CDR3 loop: CASSLNTGTGGKLFF. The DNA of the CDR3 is TGTGCCAGCAGCCTTAATACCGGGACAGGGGGAAAACTGTTTTTT.

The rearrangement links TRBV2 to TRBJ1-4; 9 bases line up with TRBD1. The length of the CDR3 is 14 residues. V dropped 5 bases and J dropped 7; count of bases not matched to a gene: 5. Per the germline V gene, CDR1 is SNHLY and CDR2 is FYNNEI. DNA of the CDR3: TGTGCCAGCAGTCCCCGGACAGGGGTTGAAAAACTGTTTTTT. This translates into CASSPRTGVEKLFF.

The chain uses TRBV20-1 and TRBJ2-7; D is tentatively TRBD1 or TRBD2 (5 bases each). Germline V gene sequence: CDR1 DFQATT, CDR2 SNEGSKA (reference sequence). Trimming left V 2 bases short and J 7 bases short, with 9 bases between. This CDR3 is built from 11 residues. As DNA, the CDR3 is TGCAGTGCTAGATTGGGGGTTGAGCAGTACTTC. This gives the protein CSARLGVEQYF.

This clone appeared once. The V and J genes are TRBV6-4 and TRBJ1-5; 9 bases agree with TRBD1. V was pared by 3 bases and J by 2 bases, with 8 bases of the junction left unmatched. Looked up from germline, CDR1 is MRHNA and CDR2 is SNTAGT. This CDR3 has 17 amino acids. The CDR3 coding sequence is TGTGCCAGCAGTGATCGACAGGGGGTATCGGGCAATCAGCCCCAGCATTTT. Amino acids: CASSDRQGVSGNQPQHF.

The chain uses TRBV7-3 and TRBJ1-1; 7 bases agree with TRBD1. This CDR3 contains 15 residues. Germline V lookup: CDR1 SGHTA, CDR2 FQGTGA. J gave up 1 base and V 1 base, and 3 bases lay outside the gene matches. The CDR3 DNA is TGTGCCAGCAGCTTAAGGGGACAGAAGAACACTGAAGCTTTCTTT. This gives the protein CASSLRGQKNTEAFF.

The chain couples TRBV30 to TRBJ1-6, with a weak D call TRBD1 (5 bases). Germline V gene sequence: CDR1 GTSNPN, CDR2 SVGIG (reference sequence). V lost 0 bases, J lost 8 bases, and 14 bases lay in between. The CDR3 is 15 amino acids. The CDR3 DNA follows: TGTGCCTGGAGTGTCCGTCCCCGGGGGGATTCACCCCTCCACTTT. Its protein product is CAWSVRPRGDSPLHF.

CDR3 sequence reads: CASSPGTSGGPDTQYF. The CDR3 coding sequence is TGCGCCAGCAGCCCTGGGACTAGCGGAGGCCCAGATACGCAGTATTTT. The rearrangement links TRBV5-1 to TRBJ2-3, with 11 bases fitting TRBD2. Losses at the gene ends were 4 bases for V and 4 bases for J; bases not matched to a gene: 8. The germline CDR1 and CDR2 sequences are SGHRS and YFSETQ. There are 16 residues in the CDR3. Using reference TRBV5-1 and TRBJ2-3 for the parts outside the CDR3, the full variable domain is KAGVTQTPRYLIKTRGQQVTLSCSPISGHRSVSWYQQTPGQGLQFLFEYFSETQRNKGNFPGRFSGRQFSNSRSEMNVSTLELGDSALYLCASSPGTSGGPDTQYFGPGTRLTVL.

This CDR3 is CASSQEKVKSSYNEQFF. As DNA, the CDR3 is TGCGCCAGCAGCCAAGAGAAGGTTAAGAGCTCCTACAATGAGCAGTTCTTC. The V and J genes are TRBV4-1 and TRBJ2-1; D uncertain. Germline lookup yields CDR1 MGHRA and CDR2 YSYEKL. Trimming stripped 0 bases from V and 0 bases from J, with 12 bases between. CDR3 length equals 17 residues.